This passage covers 9 T cell receptor beta chains from one sample sequenced in a study of blood T cell repertoires in COVID-19 (dated by TCRdb to the early 2020s). Libraries were prepared through the immunoSEQ multiplex PCR assay. TCRdb holds this immuneACCESS table with in-frame rearrangements only. Some clones are missing; in checked studies, unresolved V genes explain under half, and the rest has no known cause. The sample table records 200,000 or so clones; about four fifths of these occur just once. The ten top clones hold 2% to 2.5% of the sample. The source material was peripheral blood. The receptors come from a woman aged 60 to 75 with acute or convalescent COVID-19.

The genes are TRBV5-8 and TRBJ2-2; 11 bases line up with TRBD1. Germline V lookup: CDR1 SGHTS, CDR2 YDEGEE. The V segment lost 4 bases and the J segment 3 bases; nucleotides outside the gene matches: 5. This CDR3 contains 16 residues. The DNA of the CDR3 is TGTGCCAGCAGCCGCGGGACAGGGGGTTACACCGGGGAGCTGTTTTTT. Amino acids: CASSRGTGGYTGELFF.

This chain uses TRBV5-1 with TRBJ1-2; TRBD1 agrees at 8 bases. The length of the CDR3 is 15 residues. The trim removed 4 bases at V and 0 bases at J, leaving 5 bases unmatched. Germline assignment: CDR1 SGHRS and CDR2 YFSETQ. The CDR3 DNA sequence: TGCGCCAGCAGCGCACGGACAGGGACTAACTATGGCTACACCTTC. Translated: CASSARTGTNYGYTF.

The V gene is TRBV5-4, the J gene TRBJ2-5; TRBD2 matches at 13 bases. Trimming took 1 base from V and 1 from J; bases not matched to a gene: 4. The germline gives CDR1 SGHNT, CDR2 YYREEE (reference sequence). There are 17 residues in the CDR3. DNA for the CDR3: TGTGCCAGCAGCTTGACTAGCGGGGGGGCGATCCAAGAGACCCAGTACTTC. It yields the protein CASSLTSGGAIQETQYF.

The gene calls are TRBV25-1 and TRBJ2-7; D gene unclear. Germline CDR1 is MGHDK and CDR2 is SYGVNS. This CDR3 comprises 13 residues. Trimming removed 3 bases at V and 3 bases at J, with 9 bases between. CDR3 DNA: TGTGCCAGCAGTGAGCCCTCCAGCTACGAGCAGTACTTC. As protein: CASSEPSSYEQYF.

This clone has more than one count but fewer than ten. The rearrangement uses TRBV28 and TRBJ2-7; D perhaps matches TRBD1 (5 bases). Germline V gene data show CDR1 as MDHEN and CDR2 as SYDVKM. V lost 6 bases to trimming and J lost 1 base, with 16 bases between them. This CDR3 is built from 15 residues. CDR3 residues: CASRRLGRASYEQYF. CDR3 bases: TGTGCCAGCAGACGGTTGGGCAGGGCATCCTACGAGCAGTACTTC.

The chain couples TRBV2 to TRBJ1-1; 7 bases align to TRBD1. CDR3 size: 15 residues. The junction had 11 bases not matched to a gene; V was cut back by 4 bases and J by 6 bases. The V gene's germline CDR1 is SNHLY and CDR2 FYNNEI. CDR3 residues: CASSGQGVRGSEAFF. The CDR3 region has the DNA TGTGCCAGCAGTGGACAGGGTGTCCGTGGCTCTGAAGCTTTCTTT.

The sample holds one count of this clone. The rearrangement joins TRBV5-4 to TRBJ2-1; 10 bases align to TRBD2. Germline V gene sequence: CDR1 SGHNT, CDR2 YYREEE (reference sequence). The CDR3 totals 15 residues. The trim removed 0 bases at V and 8 bases at J, leaving 5 bases unmatched. CDR3 DNA: TGTGCCAGCAGCTTGGTCAGCGGGGGGGCCGATGAGCAGTTCTTC. Translating gives CASSLVSGGADEQFF.

The chain carries TRBV4-2 and TRBJ2-7, with 8 bases identical to TRBD2. After removal of 1 base from V and 4 bases from J, the junction contained 12 bases not matched to a gene. CDR1 is LGHNA, CDR2 YNFKEQ, per germline. The CDR3 loop spans 17 amino acids. The CDR3: CASSQAVGSGAYYEQYF. The CDR3 nucleotides read TGTGCCAGCAGCCAAGCCGTGGGTAGCGGGGCCTATTACGAGCAGTACTTC.

J is TRBJ1-1 and V is TRBV6-5; D unclear. The ends were cut back, 6 bases at V and 9 bases at J, with 20 bases in the middle. Germline assignment: CDR1 MNHEY and CDR2 SVGAGI. The CDR3 spans 14 residues. DNA for the CDR3: TGTGCCAGCAGCCCCGAAACCCGAAGTAGTCAAGCTTTCTTT. This sequence encodes CASSPETRSSQAFF.